The next 30 T cell receptor beta chains were all read from a single sample in a study of cytomegalovirus exposure and HLA in healthy donors. The study ran its PCR with 60 Vbeta and 13 Jbeta primers. Libraries were prepared by immunoSEQ multiplex PCR; TCRdb keeps only in-frame clonotypes and omits some of them. The sample gives 150,000 to 200,000 clones, about 73% of which show up once; under 15% is in the top ten. Sequencing used PBMCs. These TCRs come from a woman in her 50s in good health and CMV-seropositive.

The gene calls are TRBV7-9 and TRBJ2-5; 7 positions agree with TRBD2. The last part of the DNA fits TRBJ2-7 better; the J call may be wrong. Germline CDR1 SEHNR, CDR2 FQNEAQ (reference sequence). This CDR3 region has 13 residues. The CDR3: CASSPKAGYEQYF. The CDR3 DNA reads TGTGCCAGCAGCCCAAAAGCGGGGTACGAGCAGTACTTC.

The rearrangement joins TRBV7-9 to TRBJ2-1; D is perhaps TRBD2 (6 bases). This CDR3 spans 16 amino acids. Germline assignment: CDR1 SEHNR and CDR2 FQNEAQ (reference sequence). V was pared by 4 bases and J by 7 bases, with 20 bases between. CDR3 loop: CASSSPGGGSLNEQFF. CDR3 in DNA: TGTGCCAGCAGCTCGCCCGGGGGTGGTAGCTTGAATGAGCAGTTCTTC.

The chain has TRBV19 and TRBJ2-2, with D perhaps TRBD2 (7 bases). The CDR3 runs to 15 residues. Germline loops: CDR1 LNHDA, CDR2 SQIVND (reference sequence). Deletions cut 7 bases from V and 4 bases from J, with 16 bases between. CDR3 region: CASKRKGGGTGELFF. In nucleotides, the CDR3 is TGTGCCAGTAAGAGGAAAGGGGGGGGCACCGGGGAGCTGTTTTTT.

This rearrangement joins TRBV11-2 to TRBJ2-5; 7 nucleotides agree with TRBD1. Germline values: CDR1 SGHAT, CDR2 FQNNGV. CDR3 length: 14 residues. V was pared by 1 base and J by 1 base, with 0 bases of the junction left unmatched. CDR3 nucleotides: TGTGCCAGCAGCTTAGGGGACAGCCAAGAGACCCAGTACTTC. Translated, it gives CASSLGDSQETQYF.

This chain links TRBV18 with TRBJ1-2; tentative D call: TRBD1 (5 bases). The V and J ends lost 3 bases and 7 bases respectively, with 15 bases between them. Germline CDR1 reads KGHSH; CDR2 reads LQKENI. This CDR3 spans 14 amino acids. The CDR3 region has the DNA TGTGCCAGCTCACCGTCCCAGACAGTAAGTGGCTACACCTTC. This translates into CASSPSQTVSGYTF.

The CDR3 reads CASSEFRGRTDTQYF. The CDR3 DNA sequence: TGTGCCAGCAGTGAGTTTAGGGGGAGAACAGATACGCAGTATTTT. The chain is built from TRBV25-1 and TRBJ2-3; a possible D gene is TRBD1 (6 bases). Germline V gene sequence: CDR1 MGHDK, CDR2 SYGVNS. CDR3 size: 15 residues. The V and J ends lost 3 bases and 3 bases respectively, with 13 bases between them. Full variable domain (missing parts from reference TRBV25-1 and TRBJ2-3): EADIYQTPRYLVIGTGKKITLECSQTMGHDKMYWYQQDPGMELHLIHYSYGVNSTEKGDLSSESTVSRIRTEHFPLTLESARPSHTSQYLCASSEFRGRTDTQYFGPGTRLTVL.

The rearrangement joins TRBV11-2 to TRBJ2-7, with 10 bases identical to TRBD1. The CDR3 has 17 amino acids. Looked up from germline, CDR1 is SGHAT and CDR2 is FQNNGV. Trimming cost V 2 bases and J 2 bases; bases outside gene matches: 9. As DNA, the CDR3 is TGTGCCAGCAGCTTACGGGACAGGGGAATAGTCCCCTACGAGCAGTACTTC. Amino acid sequence: CASSLRDRGIVPYEQYF. Filled out from reference TRBV11-2 and TRBJ2-7, the complete variable domain reads EAGVAQSPRYKIIEKRQSVAFWCNPISGHATLYWYQQILGQGPKLLIQFQNNGVVDDSQLPKDRFSAERLKGVDSTLKIQPAKLEDSAVYLCASSLRDRGIVPYEQYFGPGTRLTVT.

This chain links TRBV27 with TRBJ2-4; D may be TRBD2 (5 bases). The V end was cut by 0 bases, the J end by 7 bases, with 19 bases between. This CDR3 comprises 17 residues. The germline V gene encodes CDR1 MNHEY and CDR2 SMNVEV (reference sequence). CDR3 DNA: TGTGCCAGCAGTTTATCGACGGGGAACGGGTATCCGAACATTCAGTACTTC. This gives the protein CASSLSTGNGYPNIQYF.

CDR3 residues: CAISGGGGQGEQYF. CDR3 DNA sequence: TGTGCCATCAGCGGAGGGGGGGGCCAAGGCGAGCAGTACTTC. V is TRBV10-3 and J is TRBJ2-7, with D possibly being TRBD2 (7 bases). CDR1 is ENHRY and CDR2 is SYGVKD in the germline V gene. Trimming removed 6 bases from V and 6 bases from J, with 18 bases in between. There are 14 residues in the CDR3.

This chain links TRBV7-9 with TRBJ2-2; the match to TRBD1 covers 9 bases. The trim removed 7 bases at V and 0 bases at J, leaving 3 bases unmatched. The germline V gene encodes CDR1 SEHNR and CDR2 FQNEAQ (reference sequence). There are 15 residues in the CDR3. CDR3 coding DNA: TGTGCCAGCACCACAGGGGGCGCGAACACCGGGGAGCTGTTTTTT. Amino acid sequence: CASTTGGANTGELFF.

The rearrangement uses TRBV2 and TRBJ1-6; a weak D match, TRBD1 (6 bases). The CDR3 totals 14 residues. Per the germline V gene, CDR1 is SNHLY and CDR2 is FYNNEI. The CDR3 coding sequence is TGTGCTACAGCGGGGGCTCTCTATAATTCACCCCTCCACTTT. This gives the protein CATAGALYNSPLHF.

The rearrangement uses TRBV7-3 and TRBJ2-5, with TRBD1 identical over 7 bases. The J call may be faulty, since TRBJ2-7 better matches the DNA end. In germline, CDR1 is SGHTA, CDR2 FQGTGA. The CDR3 has 14 amino acids. CDR3 nucleotides: TGTGCCAGCAGCTTAATAGGGGGCGTCGACGAGCAGTACTTC. Protein: CASSLIGGVDEQYF.

The V call is TRBV6-1, the J call TRBJ1-6; 9 nucleotides line up with TRBD1. CDR3 size: 14 residues. Germline CDR1 MNHNS, CDR2 SASEGT. V dropped 4 bases and J dropped 8; count of bases not matched to a gene: 3. The CDR3 here is CASSVRDRDSPLHF. CDR3 nucleotides: TGTGCCAGCAGTGTTCGGGACAGGGATTCACCCCTCCACTTT.

This clone turned up a few times. V usage is TRBV7-9 and J usage is TRBJ1-3; 9 positions agree with TRBD1. CDR3 length equals 16 residues. Germline V CDR1 and CDR2: SEHNR, FQNEAQ (reference sequence). The trim removed 3 bases at V and 4 bases at J, leaving 7 bases unmatched. The CDR3 DNA reads as TGTGCCAGCAGCTTTCAGACAGGGGGTCAAGGAAACACCATATATTTT. It codes for CASSFQTGGQGNTIYF.

The chain links TRBV6-5 to TRBJ1-2, with D unclear. Trimming cost V 2 bases and J 5 bases, with 9 bases left between them. Germline assignment: CDR1 MNHEY and CDR2 SVGAGI. This CDR3 is built from 13 residues. This chain's CDR3 is CASSYGSGYGYTF. For the CDR3, the DNA is TGTGCCAGCAGTTACGGGTCAGGTTATGGCTACACCTTC.

The genes are TRBV7-8 and TRBJ2-1, with D perhaps TRBD2 (6 bases). CDR1 SGHVS and CDR2 FQNEAQ come from the germline V gene. V shed 5 bases and J shed 8 bases, with 13 bases lying between them. The CDR3 is 13 amino acids. The CDR3 region is CASSRRWGDEQFF. DNA for the CDR3: TGTGCCAGCAGCCGGCGTTGGGGGGATGAGCAGTTCTTC.

The chain has TRBV2 and TRBJ2-7, with TRBD1 matching 7 bases. This CDR3 is built from 13 residues. The V segment lost 6 bases and the J segment 6 bases; nucleotides outside the gene matches: 8. Germline loops: CDR1 SNHLY, CDR2 FYNNEI. CDR3 bases: TGTGCCAGCAGCGTGGACAGGAGAGGCGAGCAGTACTTC. This codes for CASSVDRRGEQYF.

The chain is built from TRBV30 and TRBJ1-1; D is ambiguous. Germline V gives CDR1 GTSNPN, CDR2 SVGIG (reference sequence). Between the trimmed V and J ends, which lost 2 bases and 3 bases, there was a span of 10 bases. CDR3 length: 13 amino acids. CDR3 sequence: CAWSNKLDTEAFF. The CDR3 nucleotides are TGTGCCTGGAGTAACAAATTGGACACTGAAGCTTTCTTT.

V gene TRBV11-3 combines with J gene TRBJ1-2; 7 bases line up with TRBD1. CDR1 and CDR2 (germline): SGHNT, YENEEA. The CDR3 is 13 residues long. Unmatched junction bases numbered 2, after V lost 1 base and J lost 6 bases. DNA of the CDR3: TGTGCCAGCAGCTTAGTTCAGGGGGATGGCTACACCTTC. Its translation is CASSLVQGDGYTF.

The gene calls are TRBV10-2 and TRBJ1-1; 8 positions match TRBD1. The CDR3 totals 13 residues. The V gene end was trimmed by 5 bases and the J gene end by 4 bases; junction bases not matched to a gene: 3. CDR1 is WSHSY, CDR2 SAAADI, per germline. As DNA, the CDR3 is TGCGCCAGCAGTCCACAGGGGGGCACTGAAGCTTTCTTT. Amino acid sequence: CASSPQGGTEAFF.

The chain couples TRBV5-1 to TRBJ2-7; possibly TRBD2 for D (5 bases). Germline CDR1 reads SGHRS; CDR2 reads YFSETQ. The V end was cut by 0 bases, the J end by 3 bases, with 7 bases between. This CDR3 is 13 amino acids long. The CDR3 sequence is CASSLVGGYEQYF. Here the CDR3 DNA reads TGCGCCAGCAGCTTGGTTGGAGGCTACGAGCAGTACTTC.

This clone was seen more than once but under ten times. The chain joins TRBV28 to TRBJ2-7, with TRBD1 matching over 11 bases. Germline V CDR1 and CDR2: MDHEN, SYDVKM. The junction had 4 bases not matched to a gene; V was cut back by 6 bases and J by 3 bases. This CDR3 region has 14 residues. The CDR3, as DNA: TGTGCCAGCAGCCGGACAGGGGGCAACTACGAGCAGTACTTC. It encodes CASSRTGGNYEQYF.

The chain has TRBV18 and TRBJ1-2, with D uncertain. CDR1 and CDR2 from the germline V gene are KGHSH and LQKENI. V gave up 4 bases and J gave up 4 bases, with 13 bases separating them. There are 14 residues in the CDR3. The CDR3 region is CASSQGWESYGYTF. CDR3 coding DNA: TGTGCCAGCTCACAGGGTTGGGAGAGCTATGGCTACACCTTC.

J is TRBJ1-2 and V is TRBV11-2; D unresolved. Trimming left V 0 bases short and J 4 bases short, with 9 bases between. Per the germline V gene, CDR1 is SGHAT and CDR2 is FQNNGV. The CDR3 length is 14 residues. The CDR3 DNA is TGTGCCAGCAGCTTAGACTACAGCCTCTATGGCTACACCTTC. This encodes CASSLDYSLYGYTF.

The chain carries TRBV7-2 and TRBJ2-5, with 10 positions matching TRBD2. Germline values: CDR1 SGHTA, CDR2 FQGNSA. CDR3 size: 15 residues. J was trimmed by 6 bases and V by 1 base; bases with no gene match: 5. As DNA, the CDR3 is TGTGCCAGCAGCTTAGATAGTAGCGGGGGGAAGACCCAGTACTTC. It encodes CASSLDSSGGKTQYF.

With regard to this clone: In the same sample, other DNA sequences code for this CDR3. The chain joins TRBV25-1 to TRBJ1-4, with a possible D match to TRBD1 (6 bases). CDR1 and CDR2 from the germline V gene are MGHDK and SYGVNS. V was clipped by 6 bases and J by 0 bases, with 11 bases between them. This CDR3 has 15 amino acids. DNA for the CDR3: TGTGCCAGCAGGAGGGACACGGCAACTAATGAAAAACTGTTTTTT. Translating gives CASRRDTATNEKLFF.

V is TRBV18 and J is TRBJ1-1; no clear D gene. CDR1 is KGHSH, CDR2 LQKENI, per germline. This CDR3 contains 14 residues. The V gene lost 1 base and the J gene lost 10 bases, with 16 bases spanning the gap. CDR3 protein: CASSPRGEGGGAFF. CDR3 DNA sequence: TGTGCCAGCTCACCACGCGGGGAGGGCGGCGGAGCTTTCTTT.

The V call is TRBV7-9, the J call TRBJ1-2; D is possibly TRBD1 (6 bases). Germline V gives CDR1 SEHNR, CDR2 FQNEAQ (reference sequence). The germline V and J ends were trimmed by 5 bases and 4 bases, with 14 bases remaining between them. This CDR3 region has 14 residues. This CDR3 reads CASSPQLGAYGYTF. CDR3 in DNA: TGTGCCAGCAGCCCCCAGCTGGGGGCCTATGGCTACACCTTC.

V usage is TRBV4-1 and J usage is TRBJ2-7, with D unclear. Per the germline V gene, CDR1 is MGHRA and CDR2 is YSYEKL. The CDR3 is 15 residues long. V lost 0 bases to trimming and J lost 2 bases, with 11 bases between them. CDR3 loop: CASSQEPSLTYEQYF. The CDR3 DNA reads as TGCGCCAGCAGCCAAGAACCCAGTCTCACCTACGAGCAGTACTTC.

The chain links TRBV5-1 to TRBJ2-5, with D unresolved. The V gene lost 1 base and the J gene lost 4 bases, with 11 bases spanning the gap. The CDR3 consists of 14 residues. CDR1 and CDR2 from the germline V gene are SGHRS and YFSETQ. The CDR3 DNA sequence: TGCGCCAGCAGCTTGCGGGTCGCCCCAGAGACCCAGTACTTC. Its protein product is CASSLRVAPETQYF. The complete variable domain, with remaining parts taken from reference TRBV5-1 and TRBJ2-5, reads KAGVTQTPRYLIKTRGQQVTLSCSPISGHRSVSWYQQTPGQGLQFLFEYFSETQRNKGNFPGRFSGRQFSNSRSEMNVSTLELGDSALYLCASSLRVAPETQYFGPGTRLLVL.